Included here is one T cell receptor (beta chain) sequence, with context. The repertoire was sequenced with immunoSEQ multiplex PCR; TCRdb's copy has only in-frame clones and lacks some. The data show 100,000 to 150,000 clones, roughly 84% seen once. The data stem from a study of blood T cell repertoires in COVID-19. What the recovered Cohort 3 donors had was two negative PCRs, clearance, or symptom resolution. J lost 2 bases, V lost 4 bases, and 6 bases had no gene match. This CDR3 contains 16 residues. The germline V gene encodes CDR1 LNHDA and CDR2 SQIVND (reference sequence). The sequence derives from a woman aged 25 to 45 who had recovered from COVID-19. The rearrangement uses TRBV19 and TRBJ2-1; 9 nucleotides match TRBD1. The sequenced sample was PBMCs or T cells enriched from blood (not recorded which). CDR3 in DNA: TGTGCCAGTAGTACCCTGACAGGGGGGACCTACAATGAGCAGTTCTTC. This translates into CASSTLTGGTYNEQFF.